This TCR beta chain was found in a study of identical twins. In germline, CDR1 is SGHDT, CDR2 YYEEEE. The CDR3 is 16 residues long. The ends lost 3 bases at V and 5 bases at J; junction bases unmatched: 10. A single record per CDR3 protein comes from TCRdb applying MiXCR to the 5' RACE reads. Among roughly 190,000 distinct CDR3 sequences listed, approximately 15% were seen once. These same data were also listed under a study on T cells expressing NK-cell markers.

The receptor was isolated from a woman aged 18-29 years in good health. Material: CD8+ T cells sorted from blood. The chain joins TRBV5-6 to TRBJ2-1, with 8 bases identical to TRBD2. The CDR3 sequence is CASSSDSGITHNEQFF. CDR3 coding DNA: TGTGCCAGCAGCTCGGATAGCGGGATTACCCACAATGAGCAGTTCTTC.